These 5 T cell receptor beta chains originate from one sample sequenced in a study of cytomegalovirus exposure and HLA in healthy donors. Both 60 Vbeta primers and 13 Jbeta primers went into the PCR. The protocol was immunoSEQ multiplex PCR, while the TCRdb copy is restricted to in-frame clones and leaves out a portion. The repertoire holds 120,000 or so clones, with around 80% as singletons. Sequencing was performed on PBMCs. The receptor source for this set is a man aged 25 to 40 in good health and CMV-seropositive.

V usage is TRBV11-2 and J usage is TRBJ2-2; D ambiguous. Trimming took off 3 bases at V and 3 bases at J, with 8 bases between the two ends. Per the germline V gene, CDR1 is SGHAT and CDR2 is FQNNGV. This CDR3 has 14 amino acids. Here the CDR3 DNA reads TGTGCCAGCAGCTTTGTACAGTACACCGGGGAGCTGTTTTTT. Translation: CASSFVQYTGELFF.

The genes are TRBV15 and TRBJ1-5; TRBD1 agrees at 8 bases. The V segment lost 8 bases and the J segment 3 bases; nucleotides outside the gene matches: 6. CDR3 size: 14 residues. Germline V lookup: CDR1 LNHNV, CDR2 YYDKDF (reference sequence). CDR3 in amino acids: CATGRQGHNQPQHF. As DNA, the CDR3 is TGTGCCACCGGGCGACAGGGGCACAATCAGCCCCAGCATTTT.

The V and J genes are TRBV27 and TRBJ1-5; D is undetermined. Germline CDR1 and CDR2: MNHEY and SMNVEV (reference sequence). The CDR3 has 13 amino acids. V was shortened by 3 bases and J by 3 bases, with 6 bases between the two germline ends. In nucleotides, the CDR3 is TGTGCCAGCAGTTTTGGGCACAATCAGCCCCAGCATTTT. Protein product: CASSFGHNQPQHF.

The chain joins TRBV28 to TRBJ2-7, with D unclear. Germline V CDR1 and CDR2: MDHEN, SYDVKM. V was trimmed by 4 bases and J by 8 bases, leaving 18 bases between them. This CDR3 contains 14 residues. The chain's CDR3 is CASSSEDISIKQYF. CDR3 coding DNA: TGTGCCAGCAGTTCTGAAGACATTTCCATTAAGCAGTACTTC. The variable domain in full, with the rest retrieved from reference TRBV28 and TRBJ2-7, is DVKVTQSSRYLVKRTGEKVFLECVQDMDHENMFWYRQDPGLGLRLIYFSYDVKMKEKGDIPEGYSVSREKKERFSLILESASTNQTSMYLCASSSEDISIKQYFGPGTRLTVT.

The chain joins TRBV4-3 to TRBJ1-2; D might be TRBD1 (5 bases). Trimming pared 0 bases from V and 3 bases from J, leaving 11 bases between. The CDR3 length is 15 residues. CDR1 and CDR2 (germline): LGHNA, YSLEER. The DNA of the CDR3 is TGCGCCAGCAGCCAAGATTTTCGGGGGGACTATGGCTACACCTTC. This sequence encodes CASSQDFRGDYGYTF.